The 17 T cell receptor beta chains below come from one sample, sequenced in a study of blood T cell repertoires in COVID-19. Profiled with immunoSEQ multiplex PCR; TCRdb holds only in-frame clones, not every one. This sample has 250,000 or so clones, with around 90% found just once. What was sequenced was peripheral blood. The receptors here all came from a woman aged 55-70 years with COVID-19, enrolled during active disease.

The chain recombines TRBV4-2 with TRBJ2-3; no clear D. The CDR3 length is 15 residues. The V gene lost 0 bases and the J gene lost 4 bases, with 11 bases spanning the gap. Germline loops: CDR1 LGHNA, CDR2 YNFKEQ. The CDR3 region is CASSQERMRPDTQYF. CDR3 nucleotide sequence: TGTGCCAGCAGCCAAGAACGTATGCGCCCAGATACGCAGTATTTT.

For this clone: The identical CDR3 is also encoded by other nucleotide sequences in the sample. The rearrangement links TRBV5-1 to TRBJ2-5, with 9 bases matching TRBD1. The CDR3 is 14 residues long. CDR1 and CDR2 (germline): SGHRS, YFSETQ. Trimming at V came to 3 bases and at J to 4 bases, leaving 4 bases not matched to a gene. DNA for the CDR3: TGCGCCAGCAGCTCGGGACAGGGTAGAGAGACCCAGTACTTC. It yields the protein CASSSGQGRETQYF.

Only a few counts were recorded for this clone. The chain uses TRBV7-3 and TRBJ2-2, with TRBD2 identical over 7 bases. CDR1 is SGHTA and CDR2 is FQGTGA in the germline V gene. The CDR3 length is 16 residues. With 5 bases clipped from V and 0 bases from J, the junction kept 6 bases outside the gene matches. The CDR3 nucleotides read TGTGCCAGCAGCCGGAGCGGGAATCCGAACACCGGGGAGCTGTTTTTT. Translating gives CASSRSGNPNTGELFF.

The rearrangement links TRBV5-4 to TRBJ2-2, with unresolved D. CDR1 is SGHNT and CDR2 is YYREEE in the germline V gene (reference sequence). The CDR3 has 15 residues. V lost 2 bases and J lost 4, with 12 bases in between. Here the CDR3 reads CASSLLSTGTGELFF. CDR3 nucleotides: TGTGCCAGCAGCTTATTATCGACGGGCACCGGGGAGCTGTTTTTT. Looking up the rest from reference TRBV5-4 and TRBJ2-2 gives the full variable domain: ETGVTQSPTHLIKTRGQQVTLRCSSQSGHNTVSWYQQALGQGPQFIFQYYREEENGRGNFPPRFSGLQFPNYSSELNVNALELDDSALYLCASSLLSTGTGELFFGEGSRLTVL.

The chain is built from TRBV4-3 and TRBJ1-1; TRBD1 matches 10 bases. Germline lookup yields CDR1 LGHNA and CDR2 YSLEER. This CDR3 spans 17 amino acids. The V gene end was trimmed by 3 bases and the J gene end by 0 bases; junction bases not matched to a gene: 7. CDR3 in amino acids: CASSQDATGGLNTEAFF. CDR3 in DNA: TGCGCCAGCAGCCAGGACGCGACAGGGGGCTTGAACACTGAAGCTTTCTTT.

This clone showed up just once. The chain joins TRBV30 to TRBJ2-7; D remains ambiguous. From germline, CDR1 is GTSNPN and CDR2 SVGIG (reference sequence). The V end lost 2 bases, the J end lost 3 bases, and 5 bases lay between the germline ends. CDR3 length: 11 amino acids. The CDR3 DNA reads TGTGCCTGGAGTTCCTTCTACGAGCAGTACTTC. Protein: CAWSSFYEQYF.

V gene TRBV27 combines with J gene TRBJ1-5; D may be TRBD1 (5 bases). The CDR3 spans 14 residues. Germline CDR1 is MNHEY and CDR2 is SMNVEV (reference sequence). V was trimmed by 5 bases and J by 2 bases, leaving 10 bases between them. The CDR3 DNA reads TGTGCCAGCAGTCGCGGGGGGGGCAATCAGCCCCAGCATTTT. It codes for CASSRGGGNQPQHF.

The chain employs TRBV19 and TRBJ1-1, with no clear D. Germline CDR1 is LNHDA and CDR2 is SQIVND (reference sequence). The CDR3 loop spans 15 amino acids. V lost 3 bases to trimming and J lost 4 bases, with 15 bases between them. The CDR3 reads CASSMARGSSTEAFF. The CDR3 DNA is TGTGCCAGTAGTATGGCCCGAGGTAGTAGCACTGAAGCTTTCTTT. Full variable domain (outside the CDR3, taken from reference TRBV19 and TRBJ1-1): DGGITQSPKYLFRKEGQNVTLSCEQNLNHDAMYWYRQDPGQGLRLIYYSQIVNDFQKGDIAEGYSVSREKKESFPLTVTSAQKNPTAFYLCASSMARGSSTEAFFGQGTRLTVV.

The chain has TRBV5-1 and TRBJ2-1; no clear D. The CDR3 runs 12 residues. The germline gives CDR1 SGHRS, CDR2 YFSETQ. V was shortened by 4 bases and J by 10 bases, with 12 bases between the two germline ends. The CDR3 DNA sequence: TGCGCCAGCAGCCCCTCCGTGGGCGAGCAGTTCTTC. Residues: CASSPSVGEQFF. Using reference TRBV5-1 and TRBJ2-1 for the parts outside the CDR3, the full variable domain is KAGVTQTPRYLIKTRGQQVTLSCSPISGHRSVSWYQQTPGQGLQFLFEYFSETQRNKGNFPGRFSGRQFSNSRSEMNVSTLELGDSALYLCASSPSVGEQFFGPGTRLTVL.

The J gene is TRBJ1-5, the V gene TRBV7-9, with D tentatively TRBD1 (6 bases). The CDR3 has 16 amino acids. Germline CDR1 SEHNR, CDR2 FQNEAQ (reference sequence). V shed 3 bases and J shed 2 bases, with 14 bases lying between them. CDR3 sequence: CASSLWGRGGNQPQHF. Here the CDR3 DNA reads TGTGCCAGCAGCTTGTGGGGCAGGGGAGGCAATCAGCCCCAGCATTTT.

This sequence joins TRBV7-6 and TRBJ2-1; TRBD2 agrees at 7 bases. CDR3 length: 16 residues. Germline loops: CDR1 SGHVS, CDR2 FNYEAQ. The J segment lost 9 bases and the V segment lost 5 bases, leaving 16 bases of the junction unmatched. CDR3 in amino acids: CASSHGTKREGSEQFF. Here the CDR3 DNA reads TGTGCCAGCAGCCACGGGACTAAGCGGGAAGGTAGTGAGCAGTTCTTC.

The chain has TRBV7-2 and TRBJ2-3, with D possibly matching TRBD1 (5 bases). Germline V gives CDR1 SGHTA, CDR2 FQGNSA. CDR3 length equals 14 residues. V lost 5 bases and J 5 bases, leaving 14 bases between the germline ends. CDR3 sequence: CASSPRSGRDTQYF. The CDR3 DNA reads as TGTGCCAGCAGCCCTAGGTCAGGGCGAGATACGCAGTATTTT.

The J gene is TRBJ2-1, the V gene TRBV5-8; TRBD2 might be the D (6 bases). V was trimmed by 4 bases and J by 6 bases, leaving 17 bases between them. The CDR3 extends over 15 amino acids. CDR1 is SGHTS and CDR2 is YDEGEE in the germline V gene. This CDR3 is CASSGSATRINEQFF. The DNA for the CDR3 is TGTGCCAGCAGCGGATCCGCGACTAGGATCAATGAGCAGTTCTTC. The variable domain in full, completed from reference TRBV5-8 and TRBJ2-1, reads EAGVTQSPTHLIKTRGQQATLRCSPISGHTSVYWYQQALGLGLQFLLWYDEGEERNRGNFPPRFSGRQFPNYSSELNVNALELEDSALYLCASSGSATRINEQFFGPGTRLTVL.

V and J are TRBV5-5 and TRBJ2-1; 9 bases agree with TRBD1. Per germline, CDR1 SGHKS and CDR2 YYEKEE (reference sequence). V was clipped by 1 base and J by 0 bases; unmatched bases: 8. The CDR3 runs 18 residues. The DNA of the CDR3 is TGTGCCAGCAGCTTGCGGACAGGGGCCCCCGGCTCCTACAATGAGCAGTTCTTC. Protein product: CASSLRTGAPGSYNEQFF.

The genes are TRBV11-2 and TRBJ1-5, with D possibly matching TRBD1 (5 bases). Per germline, CDR1 SGHAT and CDR2 FQNNGV. V shed 5 bases and J shed 5 bases, with 10 bases lying between them. The CDR3 contains 13 residues. The CDR3 DNA sequence: TGTGCCAGCAGCGCGGACACAGATCAGCCCCAGCATTTT. It encodes CASSADTDQPQHF. Looking up the rest from reference TRBV11-2 and TRBJ1-5 gives the full variable domain: EAGVAQSPRYKIIEKRQSVAFWCNPISGHATLYWYQQILGQGPKLLIQFQNNGVVDDSQLPKDRFSAERLKGVDSTLKIQPAKLEDSAVYLCASSADTDQPQHFGDGTRLSIL.

The J gene is TRBJ1-6, the V gene TRBV27, with D perhaps TRBD1 (5 bases). Trimming shortened V by 3 bases and J by 8 bases, and 14 bases separated the two germline ends. The V gene's germline CDR1 is MNHEY and CDR2 SMNVEV (reference sequence). The CDR3 contains 15 residues. This CDR3 reads CASSFIGDSYSPLHF. Here the CDR3 DNA reads TGTGCCAGCAGTTTTATAGGAGACAGCTATTCACCCCTCCACTTT.

The rearrangement joins TRBV2 to TRBJ1-2, with D possibly TRBD1 on 5 matching bases. The CDR3 is made up of 13 amino acids. Trimming cost V 4 bases and J 6 bases, with 12 bases left between them. Looked up from germline, CDR1 is SNHLY and CDR2 is FYNNEI. The CDR3 reads CASSARRGDGYTF. As DNA, the CDR3 is TGTGCCAGCAGTGCAAGGAGGGGCGATGGCTACACCTTC.